These 12 T cell receptor beta chains were all obtained from the same sample, sequenced in a study of blood T cell repertoires in COVID-19. Assay: immunoSEQ multiplex PCR; the TCRdb copy retains only in-frame clones and omits some. The sample lists about 280,000 clones, around 89% occurring once. The sequenced sample consisted of peripheral blood. The receptors were gathered from a man aged 35-49 years with acute or convalescent COVID-19.

This clone was found a few times. The V and J genes are TRBV6-5 and TRBJ2-1; 7 bases map to TRBD2. This CDR3 is built from 15 residues. Germline lookup yields CDR1 MNHEY and CDR2 SVGAGI. Unmatched junction bases numbered 5, after V lost 0 bases and J lost 6 bases. DNA of the CDR3: TGTGCCAGCAGTTACTCCAGCGGGGTTCTCAATGAGCAGTTCTTC. Protein sequence: CASSYSSGVLNEQFF.

J is TRBJ1-2 and V is TRBV19; TRBD1 is a possible D gene (6 bases). This CDR3 is built from 14 residues. CDR1 is LNHDA and CDR2 is SQIVND in the germline V gene (reference sequence). The V end lost 5 bases, the J end lost 2 bases, and 12 bases lay between the germline ends. The CDR3 region is CASSFQGPNYGYTF. DNA of the CDR3: TGTGCCAGTAGTTTTCAGGGGCCCAACTATGGCTACACCTTC.

The rearrangement links TRBV5-6 to TRBJ1-4; no definite D call. The ends were cut back, 5 bases at V and 10 bases at J, with 12 bases in the middle. CDR1 is SGHDT and CDR2 is YYEEEE in the germline V gene. The CDR3 runs 12 residues. The DNA of the CDR3 is TGTGCCAGCAGTGTGGCGGGGATAAAACTGTTTTTT. This translates into CASSVAGIKLFF. Together with reference TRBV5-6 and TRBJ1-4, the CDR3 gives the full variable domain: DAGVTQSPTHLIKTRGQQVTLRCSPKSGHDTVSWYQQALGQGPQFIFQYYEEEERQRGNFPDRFSGHQFPNYSSELNVNALLLGDSALYLCASSVAGIKLFFGSGTQLSVL.

This clone was recorded a few times. This chain links TRBV5-6 with TRBJ2-7, with D tentatively TRBD1 (5 bases). The CDR3 covers 14 residues. Trimming left V 0 bases short and J 3 bases short, with 10 bases between. From germline, CDR1 is SGHDT and CDR2 YYEEEE. CDR3 protein: CASSLEGFVYEQYF. In DNA form, the CDR3 reads TGTGCCAGCAGCTTGGAGGGGTTCGTCTACGAGCAGTACTTC.

J is TRBJ2-2 and V is TRBV7-2; 8 bases line up with TRBD2. V shed 5 bases and J 0 bases; nucleotides not matched to a gene: 8. Per the germline V gene, CDR1 is SGHTA and CDR2 is FQGNSA. The CDR3 loop spans 17 amino acids. CDR3 residues: CASSRPGGGTNTGELFF. The CDR3 coding sequence is TGTGCCAGCAGCCGCCCCGGCGGGGGGACGAACACCGGGGAGCTGTTTTTT.

The chain is built from TRBV29-1 and TRBJ2-1, with 7 bases identical to TRBD2. Per the germline V gene, CDR1 is SQVTM and CDR2 is ANQGSEA. CDR3 length: 14 residues. With 0 bases clipped from V and 4 bases from J, the junction kept 3 bases outside the gene matches. This CDR3 is CSVEDLSGYNEQFF. DNA for the CDR3: TGCAGCGTTGAAGATCTTAGCGGGTACAATGAGCAGTTCTTC.

As regards this clone: This same CDR3 is encoded by further DNA sequences in the sample. The chain links TRBV7-2 to TRBJ1-5, with D tentatively TRBD1 (5 bases). V was trimmed by 1 base and J by 7 bases, leaving 14 bases between them. The germline V gene encodes CDR1 SGHTA and CDR2 FQGNSA. This CDR3 is built from 15 residues. The CDR3 DNA reads as TGTGCCAGCAGCTTAGTGGGCCAGGGCGGACAGCCCCAGCATTTT. Translated, it gives CASSLVGQGGQPQHF.

This clone was seen just once. V usage is TRBV4-2 and J usage is TRBJ2-2; 9 nucleotides match TRBD2. V lost 9 bases and J lost 6; bases outside the gene matches: 8. Germline V gives CDR1 LGHNA, CDR2 YNFKEQ. The CDR3 consists of 14 residues. The CDR3 sequence: CASAGGRRAGELFF. The CDR3 DNA sequence: TGTGCCAGTGCGGGGGGGCGAAGGGCCGGGGAGCTGTTTTTT.

V is TRBV5-1 and J is TRBJ1-2; tentative D call: TRBD1 (5 bases). This CDR3 is 14 amino acids long. From germline, CDR1 is SGHRS and CDR2 YFSETQ. Trimming cost V 4 bases and J 2 bases, with 12 bases left between them. The CDR3 protein is CASSGGRGNYGYTF. DNA of the CDR3: TGCGCCAGCAGCGGGGGACGGGGGAACTATGGCTACACCTTC.

V usage is TRBV6-5 and J usage is TRBJ1-6; TRBD1 agrees at 9 bases. The trim removed 5 bases at V and 10 bases at J, leaving 9 bases unmatched. The length of the CDR3 is 15 residues. Looked up from germline, CDR1 is MNHEY and CDR2 is SVGAGI. The CDR3 DNA reads as TGTGCCAGCAGTCCTAAAACAGGGGGCAGATCACCCCTCCACTTT. It specifies CASSPKTGGRSPLHF.

This clone was seen a single time. The rearrangement joins TRBV6-6 to TRBJ2-7; possibly TRBD1 for D (6 bases). The CDR3 has 11 residues. V lost 6 bases and J 7 bases, leaving 10 bases between the germline ends. The germline gives CDR1 MNHNY, CDR2 SVGAGI (reference sequence). This chain's CDR3 is CASSLGQEQYF. In nucleotides, the CDR3 is TGTGCCAGCAGCCTTGGACAGGAGCAGTACTTC.

The chain carries TRBV6-6 and TRBJ1-6; D call uncertain. CDR3 size: 12 residues. Trimming cost V 3 bases and J 8 bases, with 5 bases left between them. Germline CDR1 MNHNY, CDR2 SVGAGI (reference sequence). This chain's CDR3 is CASSYVDSPLHF. CDR3 nucleotide sequence: TGTGCCAGCAGTTATGTCGATTCACCCCTCCACTTT.